One sample yielded the 3 T cell receptor beta chains listed below, sequenced in a study of PD-1 blockade in classical Hodgkin lymphoma. This table comes from immunoSEQ multiplex PCR, and its TCRdb copy is limited to in-frame clones, with some not included. The sample includes around 31,000 clones, 85% of them seen just once. Every patient experienced relapse after autologous stem cell transplantation, and brentuximab vedotin exposure varied. Thawed PBMCs underwent magnetic negative selection to yield purified CD4+ T cells. The specimen was CD4+ T cells from blood, collected at baseline. These receptors were taken from a human donor with classical Hodgkin lymphoma.

This clone was seen once. The chain uses TRBV5-1 and TRBJ2-3; D is unresolved. This CDR3 spans 17 amino acids. V shed 0 bases and J shed 5 bases, with 19 bases lying between them. Per the germline V gene, CDR1 is SGHRS and CDR2 is YFSETQ. The CDR3 loop is CASSLGVVQGPRDTQYF. The CDR3 DNA is TGCGCCAGCAGCTTGGGGGTAGTTCAAGGGCCGAGAGATACGCAGTATTTT. The complete variable domain, with remaining parts taken from reference TRBV5-1 and TRBJ2-3, reads KAGVTQTPRYLIKTRGQQVTLSCSPISGHRSVSWYQQTPGQGLQFLFEYFSETQRNKGNFPGRFSGRQFSNSRSEMNVSTLELGDSALYLCASSLGVVQGPRDTQYFGPGTRLTVL.

The chain carries TRBV25-1 and TRBJ1-3; D perhaps matches TRBD1 (5 bases). V lost 4 bases to trimming and J lost 0 bases, with 10 bases between them. Germline values: CDR1 MGHDK, CDR2 SYGVNS. This CDR3 has 15 amino acids. CDR3 amino acids: CASSVTGYSGNTIYF. The CDR3 DNA reads TGTGCCAGCAGTGTAACAGGATACTCTGGAAACACCATATATTTT.

The chain's CDR3 is CASSLASSAAGTQYF. As DNA, the CDR3 is TGCGCCAGCAGCTTGGCCAGTTCGGCTGCTGGGACCCAGTACTTC. J is TRBJ2-5 and V is TRBV5-1, with D unclear. Germline V lookup: CDR1 SGHRS, CDR2 YFSETQ. This CDR3 is built from 15 residues. The V end lost 0 bases, the J end lost 7 bases, and 16 bases lay between the germline ends. Full variable domain (missing parts from reference TRBV5-1 and TRBJ2-5): KAGVTQTPRYLIKTRGQQVTLSCSPISGHRSVSWYQQTPGQGLQFLFEYFSETQRNKGNFPGRFSGRQFSNSRSEMNVSTLELGDSALYLCASSLASSAAGTQYFGPGTRLLVL.